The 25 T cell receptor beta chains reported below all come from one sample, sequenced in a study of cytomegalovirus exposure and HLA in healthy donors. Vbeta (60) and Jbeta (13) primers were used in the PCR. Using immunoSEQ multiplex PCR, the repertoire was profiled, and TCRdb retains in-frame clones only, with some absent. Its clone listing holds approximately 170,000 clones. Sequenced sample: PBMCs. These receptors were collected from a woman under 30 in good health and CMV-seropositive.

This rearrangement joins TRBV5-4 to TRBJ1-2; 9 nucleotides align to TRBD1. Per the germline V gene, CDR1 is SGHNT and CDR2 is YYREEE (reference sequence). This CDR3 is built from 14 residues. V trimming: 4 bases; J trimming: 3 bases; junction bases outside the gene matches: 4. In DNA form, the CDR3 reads TGTGCCAGCAGCATACAGGGGGCTGACTATGGCTACACCTTC. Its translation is CASSIQGADYGYTF.

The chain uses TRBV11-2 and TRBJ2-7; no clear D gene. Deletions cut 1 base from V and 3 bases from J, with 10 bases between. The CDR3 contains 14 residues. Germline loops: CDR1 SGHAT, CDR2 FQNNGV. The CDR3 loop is CASSLVDWNYEQYF. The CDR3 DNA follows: TGTGCCAGCAGCTTAGTAGACTGGAACTACGAGCAGTACTTC.

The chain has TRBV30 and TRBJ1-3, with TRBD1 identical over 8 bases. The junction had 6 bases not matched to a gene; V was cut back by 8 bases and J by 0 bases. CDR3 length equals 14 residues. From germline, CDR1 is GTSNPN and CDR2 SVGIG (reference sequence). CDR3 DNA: TGTGCCCTGATTACAGGGGGCTCTGGAAACACCATATATTTT. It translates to CALITGGSGNTIYF.

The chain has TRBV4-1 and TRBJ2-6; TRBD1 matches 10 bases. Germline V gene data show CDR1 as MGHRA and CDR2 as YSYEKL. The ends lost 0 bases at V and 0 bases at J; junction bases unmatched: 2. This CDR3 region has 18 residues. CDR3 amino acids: CASSQDGTGVSGANVLTF. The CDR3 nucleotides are TGCGCCAGCAGCCAAGATGGGACAGGGGTCTCTGGGGCCAACGTCCTGACTTTC.

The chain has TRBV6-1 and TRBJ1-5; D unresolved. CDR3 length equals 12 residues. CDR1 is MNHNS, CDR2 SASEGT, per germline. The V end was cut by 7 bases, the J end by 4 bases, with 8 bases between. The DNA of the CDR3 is TGTGCCAGCAAGGCGGGAAATCAGCCCCAGCATTTT. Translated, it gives CASKAGNQPQHF.

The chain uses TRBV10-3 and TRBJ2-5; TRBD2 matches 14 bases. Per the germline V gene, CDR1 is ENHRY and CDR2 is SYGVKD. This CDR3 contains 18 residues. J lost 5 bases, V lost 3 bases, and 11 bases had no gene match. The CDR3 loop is CAISDGTSGGKDLETQYF. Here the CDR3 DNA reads TGTGCCATCAGTGACGGGACTAGCGGGGGAAAGGACTTGGAGACCCAGTACTTC.

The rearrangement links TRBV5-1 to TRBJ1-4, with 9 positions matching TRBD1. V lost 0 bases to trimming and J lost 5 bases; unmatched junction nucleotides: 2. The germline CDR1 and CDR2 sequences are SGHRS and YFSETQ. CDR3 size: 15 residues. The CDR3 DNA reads TGCGCCAGCAGCTTGGAAGGGACAGGGAATGAAAAACTGTTTTTT. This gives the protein CASSLEGTGNEKLFF.

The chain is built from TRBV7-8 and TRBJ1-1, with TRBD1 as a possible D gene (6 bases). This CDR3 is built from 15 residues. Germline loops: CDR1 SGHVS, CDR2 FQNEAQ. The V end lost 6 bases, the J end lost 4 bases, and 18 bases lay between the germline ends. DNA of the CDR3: TGTGCCAGCAGAACGACCTTTACACAGGGCACTGAAGCTTTCTTT. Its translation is CASRTTFTQGTEAFF. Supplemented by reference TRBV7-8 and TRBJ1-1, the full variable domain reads GAGVSQSPRYKVAKRGQDVALRCDPISGHVSLFWYQQALGQGPEFLTYFQNEAQLDKSGLPSDRFFAERPEGSVSTLKIQRTQQEDSAVYLCASRTTFTQGTEAFFGQGTRLTVV.

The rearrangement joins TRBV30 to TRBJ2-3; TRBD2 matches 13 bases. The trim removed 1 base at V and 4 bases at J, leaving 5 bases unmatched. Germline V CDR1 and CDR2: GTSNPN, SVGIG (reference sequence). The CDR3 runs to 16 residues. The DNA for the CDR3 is TGTGCCTGGAGTGAAGGGACTAGCGGGAATTCAGATACGCAGTATTTT. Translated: CAWSEGTSGNSDTQYF.

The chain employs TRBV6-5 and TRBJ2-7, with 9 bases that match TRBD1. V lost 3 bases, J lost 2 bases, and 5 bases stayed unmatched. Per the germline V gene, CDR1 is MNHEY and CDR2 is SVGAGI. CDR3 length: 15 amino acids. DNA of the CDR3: TGTGCCAGCAGTTATTCCGGGACAGGGACCTACGAGCAGTACTTC. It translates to CASSYSGTGTYEQYF.

The CDR3 DNA reads TGTGCCAGCAGTGAGTTTCCGGGACAGGATAAGTACTTC. Translation gives CASSEFPGQDKYF. The chain joins TRBV2 to TRBJ2-7, with 8 bases aligning to TRBD1. CDR3 length: 13 residues. V dropped 3 bases and J dropped 11; count of bases not matched to a gene: 9. Germline V CDR1 and CDR2: SNHLY, FYNNEI.

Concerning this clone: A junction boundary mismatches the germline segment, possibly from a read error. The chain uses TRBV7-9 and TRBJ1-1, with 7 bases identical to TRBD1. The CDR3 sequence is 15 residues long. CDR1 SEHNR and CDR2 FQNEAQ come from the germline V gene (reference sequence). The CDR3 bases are TGTGCCAGCTGCTTGGAGGGGGCGGTTTTCACTGAAGCTTTCTTT. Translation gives CASCLEGAVFTEAFF.

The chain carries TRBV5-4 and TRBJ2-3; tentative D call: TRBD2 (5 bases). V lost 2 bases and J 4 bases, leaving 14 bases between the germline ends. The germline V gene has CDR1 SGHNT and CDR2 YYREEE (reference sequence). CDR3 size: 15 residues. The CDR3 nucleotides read TGTGCCAGCAGCTTACCGTACGGGGTTTCAGATACGCAGTATTTT. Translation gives CASSLPYGVSDTQYF.

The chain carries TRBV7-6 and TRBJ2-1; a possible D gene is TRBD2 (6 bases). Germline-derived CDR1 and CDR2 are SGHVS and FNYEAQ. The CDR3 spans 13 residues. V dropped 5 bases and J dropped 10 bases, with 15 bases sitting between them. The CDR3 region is CASSGRAGLEQFF. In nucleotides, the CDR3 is TGTGCCAGCAGCGGCAGAGCGGGTCTGGAGCAGTTCTTC.

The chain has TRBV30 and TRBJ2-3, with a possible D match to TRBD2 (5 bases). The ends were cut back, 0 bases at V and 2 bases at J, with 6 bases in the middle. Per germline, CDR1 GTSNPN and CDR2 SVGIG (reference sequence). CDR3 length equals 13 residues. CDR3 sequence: CAWSVGLTDTQYF. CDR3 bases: TGTGCCTGGAGTGTCGGACTCACAGATACGCAGTATTTT.

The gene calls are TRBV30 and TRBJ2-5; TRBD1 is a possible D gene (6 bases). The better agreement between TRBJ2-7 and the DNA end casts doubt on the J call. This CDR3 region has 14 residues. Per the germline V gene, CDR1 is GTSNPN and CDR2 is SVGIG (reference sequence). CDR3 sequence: CAWSVGAGDHEQYF. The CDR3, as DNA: TGTGCCTGGAGTGTGGGGGCCGGTGACCACGAGCAGTACTTC.

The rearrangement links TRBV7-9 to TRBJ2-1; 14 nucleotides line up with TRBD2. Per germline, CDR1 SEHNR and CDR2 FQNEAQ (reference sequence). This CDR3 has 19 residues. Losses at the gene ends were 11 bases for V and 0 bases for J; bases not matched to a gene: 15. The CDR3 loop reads CAPESRTSGGLGSYNEQFF. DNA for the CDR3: TGTGCCCCTGAATCAAGGACTAGCGGGGGGCTCGGCTCCTACAATGAGCAGTTCTTC.

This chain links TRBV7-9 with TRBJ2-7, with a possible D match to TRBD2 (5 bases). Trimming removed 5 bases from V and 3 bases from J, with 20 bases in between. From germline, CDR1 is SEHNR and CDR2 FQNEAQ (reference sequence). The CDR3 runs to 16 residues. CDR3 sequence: CASSLSAGVRNYEQYF. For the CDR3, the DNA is TGTGCCAGCAGCCTTAGCGCAGGTGTAAGAAACTACGAGCAGTACTTC.

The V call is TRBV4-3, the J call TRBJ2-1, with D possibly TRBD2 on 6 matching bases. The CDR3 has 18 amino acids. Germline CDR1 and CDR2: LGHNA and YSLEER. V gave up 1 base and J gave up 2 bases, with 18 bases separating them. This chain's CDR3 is CASSQVGTLRLPYNEQFF. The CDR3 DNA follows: TGCGCCAGCAGCCAAGTTGGGACTCTCCGGCTGCCCTACAATGAGCAGTTCTTC.

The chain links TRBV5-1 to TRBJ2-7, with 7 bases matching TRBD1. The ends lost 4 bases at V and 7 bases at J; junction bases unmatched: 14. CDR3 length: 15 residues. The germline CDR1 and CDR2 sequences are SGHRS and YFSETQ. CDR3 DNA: TGCGCCAGCAGCGCCGGATGGACAGGTACCTCGGAGCAGTACTTC. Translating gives CASSAGWTGTSEQYF. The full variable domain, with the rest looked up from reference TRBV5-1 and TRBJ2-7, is KAGVTQTPRYLIKTRGQQVTLSCSPISGHRSVSWYQQTPGQGLQFLFEYFSETQRNKGNFPGRFSGRQFSNSRSEMNVSTLELGDSALYLCASSAGWTGTSEQYFGPGTRLTVT.

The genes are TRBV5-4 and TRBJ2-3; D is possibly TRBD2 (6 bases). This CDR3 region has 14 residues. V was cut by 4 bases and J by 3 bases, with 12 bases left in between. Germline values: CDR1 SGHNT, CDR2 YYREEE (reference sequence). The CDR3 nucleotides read TGTGCCAGCAGCCCGACCGGGGGTACAGATACGCAGTATTTT. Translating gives CASSPTGGTDTQYF.

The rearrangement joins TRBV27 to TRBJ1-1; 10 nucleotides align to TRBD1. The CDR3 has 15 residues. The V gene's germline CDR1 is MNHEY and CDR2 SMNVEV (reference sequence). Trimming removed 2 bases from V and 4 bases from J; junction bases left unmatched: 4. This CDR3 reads CASSLDRGLITEAFF. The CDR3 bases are TGTGCCAGCAGTTTAGACAGGGGGCTGATCACTGAAGCTTTCTTT.

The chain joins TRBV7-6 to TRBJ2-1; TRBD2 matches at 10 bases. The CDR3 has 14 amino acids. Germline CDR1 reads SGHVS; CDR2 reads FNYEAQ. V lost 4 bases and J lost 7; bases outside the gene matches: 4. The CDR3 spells CASSWTSGGNEQFF. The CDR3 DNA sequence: TGTGCCAGCAGCTGGACTAGCGGTGGGAATGAGCAGTTCTTC.

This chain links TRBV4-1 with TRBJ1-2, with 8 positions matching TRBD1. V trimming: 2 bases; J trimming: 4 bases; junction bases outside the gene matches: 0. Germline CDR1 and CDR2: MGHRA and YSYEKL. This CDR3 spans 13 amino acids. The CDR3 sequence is CASSQTGGYGYTF. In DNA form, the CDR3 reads TGCGCCAGCAGCCAAACAGGGGGCTATGGCTACACCTTC.

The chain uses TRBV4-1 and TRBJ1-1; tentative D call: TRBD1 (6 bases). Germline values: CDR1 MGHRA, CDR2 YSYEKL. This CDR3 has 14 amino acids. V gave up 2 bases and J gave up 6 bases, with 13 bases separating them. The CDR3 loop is CASSQTGPGAEAFF. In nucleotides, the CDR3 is TGCGCCAGCAGCCAAACAGGGCCAGGCGCTGAAGCTTTCTTT.